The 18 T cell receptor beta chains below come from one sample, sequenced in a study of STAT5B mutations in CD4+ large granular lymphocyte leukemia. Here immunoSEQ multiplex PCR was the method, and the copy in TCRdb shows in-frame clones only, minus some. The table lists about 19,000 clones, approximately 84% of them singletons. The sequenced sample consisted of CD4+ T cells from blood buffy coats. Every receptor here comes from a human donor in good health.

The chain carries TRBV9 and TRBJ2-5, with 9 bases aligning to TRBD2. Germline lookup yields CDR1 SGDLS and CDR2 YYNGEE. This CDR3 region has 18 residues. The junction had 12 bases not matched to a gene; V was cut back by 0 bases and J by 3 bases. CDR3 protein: CASSVGVAGVGAKETQYF. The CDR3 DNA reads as TGTGCCAGCAGCGTAGGGGTAGCGGGAGTTGGGGCCAAAGAGACCCAGTACTTC. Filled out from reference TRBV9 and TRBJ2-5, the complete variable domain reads DSGVTQTPKHLITATGQRVTLRCSPRSGDLSVYWYQQSLDQGLQFLIQYYNGEERAKGNILERFSAQQFPDLHSELNLSSLELGDSALYFCASSVGVAGVGAKETQYFGPGTRLLVL.

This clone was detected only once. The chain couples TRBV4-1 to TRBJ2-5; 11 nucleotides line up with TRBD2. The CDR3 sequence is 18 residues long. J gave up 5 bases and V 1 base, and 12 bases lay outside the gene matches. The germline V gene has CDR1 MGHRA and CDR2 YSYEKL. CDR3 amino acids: CASSQGLAGGRLWETQYF. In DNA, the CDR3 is TGCGCCAGCAGCCAAGGGCTAGCGGGAGGCCGGCTTTGGGAGACCCAGTACTTC.

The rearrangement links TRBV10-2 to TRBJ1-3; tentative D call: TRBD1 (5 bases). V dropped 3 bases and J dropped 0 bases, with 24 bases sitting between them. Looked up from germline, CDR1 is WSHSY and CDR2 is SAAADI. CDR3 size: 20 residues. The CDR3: CASSDGLYGAGDYSGNTIYF. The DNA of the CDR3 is TGCGCCAGCAGTGATGGATTGTACGGGGCGGGCGATTACTCTGGAAACACCATATATTTT.

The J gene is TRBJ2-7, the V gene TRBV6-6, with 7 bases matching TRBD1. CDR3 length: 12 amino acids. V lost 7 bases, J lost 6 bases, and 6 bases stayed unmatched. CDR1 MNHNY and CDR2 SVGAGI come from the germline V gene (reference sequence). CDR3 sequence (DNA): TGTGCCAGCATCGGGGACAGAACCGAGCAGTACTTC. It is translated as CASIGDRTEQYF.

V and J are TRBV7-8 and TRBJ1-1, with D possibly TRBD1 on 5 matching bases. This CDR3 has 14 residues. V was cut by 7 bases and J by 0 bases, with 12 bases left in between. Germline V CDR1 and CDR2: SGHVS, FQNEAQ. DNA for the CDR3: TGTGCCAGCACCAGGGAGCTATTGAACACTGAAGCTTTCTTT. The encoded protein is CASTRELLNTEAFF.

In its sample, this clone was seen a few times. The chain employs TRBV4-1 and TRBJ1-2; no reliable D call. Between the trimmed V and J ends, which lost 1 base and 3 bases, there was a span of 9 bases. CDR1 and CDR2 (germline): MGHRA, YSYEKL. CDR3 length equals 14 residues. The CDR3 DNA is TGCGCCAGCAGCCAAGGGGCAACGTACTATGGCTACACCTTC. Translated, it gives CASSQGATYYGYTF.

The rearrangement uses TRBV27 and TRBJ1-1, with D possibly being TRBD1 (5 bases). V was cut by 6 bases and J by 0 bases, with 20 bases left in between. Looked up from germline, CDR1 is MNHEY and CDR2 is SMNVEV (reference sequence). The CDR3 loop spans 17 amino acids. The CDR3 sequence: CASRSTASTVMNTEAFF. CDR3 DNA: TGTGCCAGCAGAAGTACGGCCTCGACAGTCATGAACACTGAAGCTTTCTTT.

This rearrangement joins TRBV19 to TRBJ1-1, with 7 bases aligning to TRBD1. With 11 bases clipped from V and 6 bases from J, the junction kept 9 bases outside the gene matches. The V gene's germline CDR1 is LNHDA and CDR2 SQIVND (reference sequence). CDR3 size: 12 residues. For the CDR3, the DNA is TGTGCCGCACGACAGGGCTCCTCTGAAGCTTTCTTT. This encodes CAARQGSSEAFF.

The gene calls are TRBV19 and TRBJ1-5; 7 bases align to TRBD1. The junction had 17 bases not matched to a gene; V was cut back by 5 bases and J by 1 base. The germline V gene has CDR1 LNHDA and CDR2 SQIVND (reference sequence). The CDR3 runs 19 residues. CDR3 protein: CASSPRTGAGRLSNQPQHF. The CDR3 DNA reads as TGTGCCAGTAGTCCGAGGACAGGTGCCGGGCGGTTGAGCAATCAGCCCCAGCATTTT.

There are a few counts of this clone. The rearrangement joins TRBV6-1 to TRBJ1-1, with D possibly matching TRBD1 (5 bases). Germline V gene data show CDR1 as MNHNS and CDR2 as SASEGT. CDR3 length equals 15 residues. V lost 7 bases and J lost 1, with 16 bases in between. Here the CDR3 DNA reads TGTGCCAGCACCTCCCTGGGCGGGACGAACACTGAAGCTTTCTTT. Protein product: CASTSLGGTNTEAFF.

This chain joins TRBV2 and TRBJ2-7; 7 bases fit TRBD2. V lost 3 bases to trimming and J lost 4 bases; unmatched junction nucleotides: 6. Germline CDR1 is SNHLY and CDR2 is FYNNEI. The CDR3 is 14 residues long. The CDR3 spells CASSDTAGAYEQYF. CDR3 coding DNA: TGTGCCAGCAGTGATACCGCGGGAGCGTACGAGCAGTACTTC.

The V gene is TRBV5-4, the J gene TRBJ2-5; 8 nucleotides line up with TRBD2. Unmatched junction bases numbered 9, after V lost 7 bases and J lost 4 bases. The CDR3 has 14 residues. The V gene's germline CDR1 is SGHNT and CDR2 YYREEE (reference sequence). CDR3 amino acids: CASHREGLGETQYF. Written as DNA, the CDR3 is TGTGCCAGCCACCGGGAGGGCCTCGGAGAGACCCAGTACTTC.

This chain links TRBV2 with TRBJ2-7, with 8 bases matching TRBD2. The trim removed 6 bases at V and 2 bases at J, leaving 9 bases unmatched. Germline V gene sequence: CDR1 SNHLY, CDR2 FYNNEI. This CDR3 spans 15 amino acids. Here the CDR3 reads CASRSSGTSPYEQYF. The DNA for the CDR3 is TGTGCCAGCAGGTCATCTGGGACTAGTCCCTACGAGCAGTACTTC.

The CDR3 bases are TGTGCCAGTAGTGCTAGCGGGGTTAGCACAGATACGCAGTATTTT. Its protein is CASSASGVSTDTQYF. V is TRBV19 and J is TRBJ2-3; 9 bases map to TRBD2. Losses at the gene ends were 5 bases for V and 0 bases for J; bases not matched to a gene: 3. This CDR3 is built from 15 residues. The germline CDR1 and CDR2 sequences are LNHDA and SQIVND (reference sequence).

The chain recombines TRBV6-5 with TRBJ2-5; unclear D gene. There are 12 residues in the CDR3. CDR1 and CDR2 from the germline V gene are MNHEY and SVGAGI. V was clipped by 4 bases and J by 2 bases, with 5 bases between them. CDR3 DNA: TGTGCCAGCAGTTCCATACAAGAGACCCAGTACTTC. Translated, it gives CASSSIQETQYF.

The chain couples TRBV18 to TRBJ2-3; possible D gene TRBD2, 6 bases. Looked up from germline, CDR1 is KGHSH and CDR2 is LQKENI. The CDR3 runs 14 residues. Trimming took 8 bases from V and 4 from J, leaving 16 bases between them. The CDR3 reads CASTGLLNADTQYF. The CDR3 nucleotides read TGTGCCAGCACGGGACTTCTCAACGCAGATACGCAGTATTTT.

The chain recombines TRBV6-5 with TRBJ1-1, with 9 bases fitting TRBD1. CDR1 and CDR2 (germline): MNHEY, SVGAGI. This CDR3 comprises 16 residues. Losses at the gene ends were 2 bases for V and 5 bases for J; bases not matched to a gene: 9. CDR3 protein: CASSYLMGQGKTEAFF. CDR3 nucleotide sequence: TGTGCCAGCAGTTACCTAATGGGACAGGGAAAGACTGAAGCTTTCTTT.

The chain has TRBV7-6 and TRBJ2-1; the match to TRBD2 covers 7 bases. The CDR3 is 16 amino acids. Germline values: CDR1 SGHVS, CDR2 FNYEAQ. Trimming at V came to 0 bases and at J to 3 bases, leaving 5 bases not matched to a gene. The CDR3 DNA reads TGTGCCAGCAGCTTAGCGTGGGCTAGCGGCTACAATGAGCAGTTCTTC. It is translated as CASSLAWASGYNEQFF. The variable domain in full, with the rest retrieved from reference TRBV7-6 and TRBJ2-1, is GAGVSQSPRYKVTKRGQDVALRCDPISGHVSLYWYRQALGQGPEFLTYFNYEAQQDKSGLPNDRFSAERPEGSISTLTIQRTEQRDSAMYRCASSLAWASGYNEQFFGPGTRLTVL.